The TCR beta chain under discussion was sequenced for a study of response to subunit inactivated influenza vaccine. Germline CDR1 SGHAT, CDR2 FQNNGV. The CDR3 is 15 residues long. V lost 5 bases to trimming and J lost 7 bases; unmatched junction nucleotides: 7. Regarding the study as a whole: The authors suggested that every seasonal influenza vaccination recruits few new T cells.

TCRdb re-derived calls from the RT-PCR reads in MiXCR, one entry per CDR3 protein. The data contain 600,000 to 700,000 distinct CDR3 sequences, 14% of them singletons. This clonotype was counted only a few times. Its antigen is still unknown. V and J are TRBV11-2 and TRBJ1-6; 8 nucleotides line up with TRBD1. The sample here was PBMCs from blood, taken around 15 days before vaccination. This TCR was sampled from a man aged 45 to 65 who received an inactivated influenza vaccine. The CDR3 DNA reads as TGTGCCAGCAGCGGACTCAGGGGGCGGAATTCACCCCTCCACTTT. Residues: CASSGLRGRNSPLHF.